This T cell receptor (beta chain) was recorded in a study of blood T cell repertoires in COVID-19. Study background: The analysed material was cDNA or gDNA that came from T cells, B-cell-depleted T cells, or PBMCs.

Authors' data handling: Quantification of nucleated cells was approximated via reference gene primer amplification. Profiled with immunoSEQ multiplex PCR; TCRdb holds only in-frame clones, not every one. The V and J calls and clone size come from that table; D and trimming were worked out from the DNA. The table includes some 270,000 clones, around 90% detected once. This CDR3 region has 13 residues. Trimming stripped 0 bases from V and 5 bases from J, with 7 bases between. Germline CDR1 reads MNHEY; CDR2 reads SMNVEV (reference sequence). The rearrangement uses TRBV27 and TRBJ1-1; unclear D gene. The TCR originated in a man between 45 and 60 years old with acute or convalescent COVID-19. Sequencing was carried out using peripheral blood. The CDR3 DNA follows: TGTGCCAGCAGTTTATCGAGAAGTACTGAAGCTTTCTTT. Translating gives CASSLSRSTEAFF.